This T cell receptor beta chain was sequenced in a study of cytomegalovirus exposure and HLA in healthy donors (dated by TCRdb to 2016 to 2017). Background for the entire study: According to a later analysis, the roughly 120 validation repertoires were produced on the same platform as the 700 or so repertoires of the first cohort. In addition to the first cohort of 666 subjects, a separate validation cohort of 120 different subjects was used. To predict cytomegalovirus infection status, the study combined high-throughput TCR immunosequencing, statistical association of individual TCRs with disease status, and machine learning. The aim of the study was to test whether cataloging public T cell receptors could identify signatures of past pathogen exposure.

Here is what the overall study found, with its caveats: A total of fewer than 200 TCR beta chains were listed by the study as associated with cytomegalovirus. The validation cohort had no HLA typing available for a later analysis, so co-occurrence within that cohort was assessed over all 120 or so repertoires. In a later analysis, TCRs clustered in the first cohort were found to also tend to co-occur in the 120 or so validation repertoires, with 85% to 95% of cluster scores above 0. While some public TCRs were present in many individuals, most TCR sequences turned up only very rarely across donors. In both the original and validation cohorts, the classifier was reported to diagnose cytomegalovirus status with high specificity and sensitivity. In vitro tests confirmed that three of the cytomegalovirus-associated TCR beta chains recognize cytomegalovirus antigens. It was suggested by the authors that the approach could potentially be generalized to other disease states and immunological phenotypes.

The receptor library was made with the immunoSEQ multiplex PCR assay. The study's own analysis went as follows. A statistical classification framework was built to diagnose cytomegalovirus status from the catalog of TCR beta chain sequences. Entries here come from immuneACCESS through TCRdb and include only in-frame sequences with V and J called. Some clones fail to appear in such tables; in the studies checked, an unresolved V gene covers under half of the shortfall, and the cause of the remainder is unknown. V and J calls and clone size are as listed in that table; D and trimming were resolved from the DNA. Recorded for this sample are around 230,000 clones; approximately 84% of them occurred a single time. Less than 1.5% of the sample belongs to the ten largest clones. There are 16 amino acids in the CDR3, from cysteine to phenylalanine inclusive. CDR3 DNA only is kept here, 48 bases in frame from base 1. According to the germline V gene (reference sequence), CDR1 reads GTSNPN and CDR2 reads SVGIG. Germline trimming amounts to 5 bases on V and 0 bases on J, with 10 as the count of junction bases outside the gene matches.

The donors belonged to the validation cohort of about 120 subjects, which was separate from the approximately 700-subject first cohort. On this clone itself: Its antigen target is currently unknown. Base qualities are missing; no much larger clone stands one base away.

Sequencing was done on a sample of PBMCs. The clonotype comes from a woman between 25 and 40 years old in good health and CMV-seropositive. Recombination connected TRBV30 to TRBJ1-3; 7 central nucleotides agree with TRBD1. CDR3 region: CAWGSQGVNSGNTIYF. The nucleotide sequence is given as TGTGCCTGGGGCTCCCAGGGGGTCAACTCTGGAAACACCATATATTTT.